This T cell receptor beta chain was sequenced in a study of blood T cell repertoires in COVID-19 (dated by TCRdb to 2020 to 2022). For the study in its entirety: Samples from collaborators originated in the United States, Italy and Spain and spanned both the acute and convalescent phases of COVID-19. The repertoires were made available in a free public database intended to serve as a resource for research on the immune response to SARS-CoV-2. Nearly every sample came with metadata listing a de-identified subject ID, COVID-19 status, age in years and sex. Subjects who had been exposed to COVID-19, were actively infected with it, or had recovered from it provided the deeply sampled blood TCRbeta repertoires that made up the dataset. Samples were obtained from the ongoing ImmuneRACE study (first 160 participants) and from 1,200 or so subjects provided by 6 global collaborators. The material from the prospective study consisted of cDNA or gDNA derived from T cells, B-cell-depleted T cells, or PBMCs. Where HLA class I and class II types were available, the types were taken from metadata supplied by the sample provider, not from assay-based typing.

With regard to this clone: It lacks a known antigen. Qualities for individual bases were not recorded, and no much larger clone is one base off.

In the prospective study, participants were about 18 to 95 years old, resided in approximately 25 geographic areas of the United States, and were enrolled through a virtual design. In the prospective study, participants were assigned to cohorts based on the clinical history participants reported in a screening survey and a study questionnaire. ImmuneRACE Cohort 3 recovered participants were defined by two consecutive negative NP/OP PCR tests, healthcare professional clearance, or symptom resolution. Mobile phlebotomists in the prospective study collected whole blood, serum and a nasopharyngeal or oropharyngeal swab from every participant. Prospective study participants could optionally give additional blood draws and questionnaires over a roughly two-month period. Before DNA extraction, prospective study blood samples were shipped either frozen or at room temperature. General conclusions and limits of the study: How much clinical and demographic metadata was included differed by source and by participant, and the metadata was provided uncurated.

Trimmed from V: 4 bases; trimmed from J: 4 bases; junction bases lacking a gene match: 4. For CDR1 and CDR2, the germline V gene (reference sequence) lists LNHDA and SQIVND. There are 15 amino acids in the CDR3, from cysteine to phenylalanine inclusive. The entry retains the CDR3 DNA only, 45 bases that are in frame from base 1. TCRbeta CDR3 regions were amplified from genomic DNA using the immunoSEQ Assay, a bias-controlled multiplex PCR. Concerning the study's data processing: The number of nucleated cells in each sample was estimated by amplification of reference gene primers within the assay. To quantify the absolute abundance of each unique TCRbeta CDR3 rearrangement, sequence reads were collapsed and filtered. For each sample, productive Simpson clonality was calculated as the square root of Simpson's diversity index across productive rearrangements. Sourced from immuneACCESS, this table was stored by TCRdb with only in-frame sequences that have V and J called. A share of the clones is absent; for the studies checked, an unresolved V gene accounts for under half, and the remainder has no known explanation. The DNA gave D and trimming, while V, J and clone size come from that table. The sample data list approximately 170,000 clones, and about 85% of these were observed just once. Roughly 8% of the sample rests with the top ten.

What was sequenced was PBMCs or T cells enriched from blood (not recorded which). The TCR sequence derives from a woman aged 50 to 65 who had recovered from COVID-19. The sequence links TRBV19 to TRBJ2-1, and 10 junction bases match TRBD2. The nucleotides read TGTGCCAGTAGTACTCTAGCGGGGGATTACAATGAGCAGTTCTTC. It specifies CASSTLAGDYNEQFF.